The 27 T cell receptor beta chains reported below all come from one sample, sequenced in a study of vaccination and CD4 T cells after COVID-19. Treatment specified: roughly 10-day PBMC culture with coronavirus spike peptide pools or control peptides (ViraFEST assay). Cultured CD4+ T-cell DNA underwent Oncomine TCR Beta short-read sequencing. TCRdb reprocessed the PCR reads via MiXCR and lists one record per CDR3 protein. Of approximately 15,000 distinct CDR3 sequences in the sample, approximately 50% were seen once. These receptors have no identified antigens. Sequencing was done on a sample of CD4+ T cells from blood, cultured in vitro. The receptors come from a human donor who had recovered from COVID-19.

The gene calls are TRBV5-6 and TRBJ1-2, with D possibly TRBD1 on 6 matching bases. Trimming took 4 bases from V and 3 from J, leaving 7 bases between them. From germline, CDR1 is SGHDT and CDR2 YYEEEE. This CDR3 is 12 amino acids long. The CDR3, as DNA: TGTGCCAGCAGCCCAGGGGACTATGGCTACACCTTC. Translation: CASSPGDYGYTF.

This chain joins TRBV7-3 and TRBJ2-5; D not resolved. The CDR3 totals 13 residues. Germline assignment: CDR1 SGHTA and CDR2 FQGTGA. V lost 3 bases and J 4 bases, leaving 9 bases between the germline ends. CDR3 residues: CASSFGPRETQYF. In nucleotides, the CDR3 is TGTGCCAGCAGCTTTGGACCGAGAGAGACCCAGTACTTC.

V is TRBV20-1 and J is TRBJ2-3; D gene unclear. Looked up from germline, CDR1 is DFQATT and CDR2 is SNEGSKA (reference sequence). The CDR3 covers 13 residues. Trimming shortened V by 2 bases and J by 2 bases, and 8 bases separated the two germline ends. The CDR3 loop reads CSARPELTDTQYF. CDR3 nucleotides: TGCAGTGCTAGACCCGAACTCACAGATACGCAGTATTTT.

The V gene is TRBV7-2, the J gene TRBJ1-6; unclear D gene. The germline gives CDR1 SGHTA, CDR2 FQGNSA. The CDR3 runs to 14 residues. With 7 bases removed from V and 8 bases from J, the gap between germline ends came to 15 bases. CDR3: CASTHGWIDSPLHF. The DNA of the CDR3 is TGTGCCAGCACCCACGGATGGATAGATTCACCCCTCCACTTT.

V usage is TRBV7-3 and J usage is TRBJ2-6; D call uncertain. Germline assignment: CDR1 SGHTA and CDR2 FQGTGA. The CDR3 has 16 amino acids. The V end was cut by 5 bases, the J end by 1 base, with 12 bases between. The CDR3 loop is CASSTVPLSGANVLTF. The CDR3 nucleotides are TGTGCCAGCAGCACTGTCCCTCTATCTGGGGCCAACGTCCTGACTTTC.

The V gene is TRBV7-2, the J gene TRBJ2-7, with 9 bases identical to TRBD2. The CDR3 loop spans 16 amino acids. Looked up from germline, CDR1 is SGHTA and CDR2 is FQGNSA. J was trimmed by 0 bases and V by 0 bases; bases with no gene match: 3. The CDR3 is CASSLAGTSLSYEQYF. The CDR3 DNA is TGTGCCAGCAGCTTAGCTGGGACTAGCCTCTCCTACGAGCAGTACTTC.

This clonotype occurred a few times. CDR3 DNA sequence: TGCAGTGCCCCAATGGGAGAGACCCAGTACTTC. Amino acid sequence: CSAPMGETQYF. This chain connects TRBV20-1 to TRBJ2-5; unclear D gene. The length of the CDR3 is 11 residues. V was clipped by 6 bases and J by 4 bases, with 9 bases between them. Looked up from germline, CDR1 is DFQATT and CDR2 is SNEGSKA (reference sequence).

This clonotype has a single count. J is TRBJ1-6 and V is TRBV20-1; no firm D call. V was pared by 1 base and J by 1 base, with 8 bases between. The CDR3 covers 15 residues. The germline V gene has CDR1 DFQATT and CDR2 SNEGSKA (reference sequence). CDR3 coding DNA: TGCAGTGCTAGAGTCCGGGCTTCCTATAATTCACCCCTCCACTTT. Amino acids: CSARVRASYNSPLHF.

This clonotype came up a few times. The rearrangement links TRBV20-1 to TRBJ1-1, with a tentative D call TRBD1 (6 bases). This CDR3 contains 16 residues. The germline V and J ends were trimmed by 4 bases and 0 bases, with 18 bases remaining between them. CDR1 and CDR2 from the germline V gene are DFQATT and SNEGSKA (reference sequence). This CDR3 reads CSAKSFIGQMNTEAFF. The CDR3 DNA reads TGCAGTGCTAAAAGTTTTATCGGACAGATGAACACTGAAGCTTTCTTT.

The chain is built from TRBV11-2 and TRBJ2-5; 7 bases align to TRBD2. The CDR3 is 13 residues long. CDR1 and CDR2 (germline): SGHAT, FQNNGV. The V and J ends lost 5 bases and 3 bases, in that order; junction bases with no gene match: 3. The CDR3 loop reads CASSPGLEETQYF. The CDR3 DNA follows: TGTGCCAGCAGCCCAGGACTAGAAGAGACCCAGTACTTC.

This chain links TRBV20-1 with TRBJ1-2, with D maybe TRBD1 (5 bases). Trimming removed 7 bases at V and 4 bases at J, with 16 bases between. In germline, CDR1 is DFQATT, CDR2 SNEGSKA (reference sequence). The CDR3 is made up of 13 amino acids. The CDR3 loop reads CSVPIRQSYGYTF. CDR3 sequence (DNA): TGCAGTGTCCCAATAAGACAGAGCTATGGCTACACCTTC.

The CDR3 sequence: CSARDTEPETQYF. As DNA, the CDR3 is TGCAGTGCTAGAGATACAGAACCGGAGACCCAGTACTTC. The chain links TRBV20-1 to TRBJ2-5; D is uncertain. The germline V and J ends were trimmed by 0 bases and 5 bases, with 10 bases remaining between them. This CDR3 spans 13 amino acids. The germline gives CDR1 DFQATT, CDR2 SNEGSKA (reference sequence).

This clonotype was found a few times. The chain combines TRBV27 with TRBJ2-1; 14 bases are a match to TRBD2. CDR1 and CDR2 (germline): MNHEY, SMNVEV (reference sequence). The CDR3 totals 15 residues. V trimming: 6 bases; J trimming: 10 bases; junction bases outside the gene matches: 8. CDR3 coding DNA: TGTGCCAGCAGGGCGACTAGCGGGGGGGCCTGGGAGCAGTTCTTC. This gives the protein CASRATSGGAWEQFF.

The V and J genes are TRBV5-8 and TRBJ1-6; D is unresolved. Trimming stripped 2 bases from V and 16 bases from J, with 10 bases between. Germline V gene data show CDR1 as SGHTS and CDR2 as YDEGEE. The CDR3 has 11 residues. As DNA, the CDR3 is TGTGCCAGCAGCTTCCGGACCCGACTCCACTTT. It is translated as CASSFRTRLHF.

In its sample, this clonotype is medium-sized (0.01 to 0.1%). The gene calls are TRBV2 and TRBJ2-7; D is undetermined. Germline values: CDR1 SNHLY, CDR2 FYNNEI. CDR3 length: 11 amino acids. Trimming removed 6 bases at V and 5 bases at J, with 8 bases between. The CDR3 loop is CASSPYHEQYF. The CDR3 coding sequence is TGTGCCAGCAGCCCCTACCACGAGCAGTACTTC.

The chain carries TRBV15 and TRBJ1-2; D is unclear. The V end lost 4 bases, the J end lost 0 bases, and 3 bases lay between the germline ends. Germline values: CDR1 LNHNV, CDR2 YYDKDF (reference sequence). The CDR3 contains 12 residues. The CDR3 DNA follows: TGTGCCACCAGCACGGCTAACTATGGCTACACCTTC. Translating gives CATSTANYGYTF.

The rearrangement uses TRBV7-9 and TRBJ1-6; the match to TRBD1 covers 10 bases. The V gene end was trimmed by 5 bases and the J gene end by 9 bases; junction bases not matched to a gene: 10. The CDR3 has 16 amino acids. Germline V gives CDR1 SEHNR, CDR2 FQNEAQ (reference sequence). The CDR3 is CASSTRDRGNGSPLHF. The CDR3 nucleotides read TGTGCCAGCAGCACCCGGGACAGGGGTAATGGTTCACCCCTCCACTTT.

This clonotype was seen more than once but under ten times. The chain joins TRBV19 to TRBJ2-3; 7 nucleotides match TRBD2. This CDR3 comprises 16 residues. From germline, CDR1 is LNHDA and CDR2 SQIVND (reference sequence). V dropped 5 bases and J dropped 0; count of bases not matched to a gene: 8. The CDR3 protein is CASSWRSSGSTDTQYF. CDR3 coding DNA: TGTGCCAGTAGTTGGCGATCTAGCGGAAGCACAGATACGCAGTATTTT.

This chain uses TRBV2 with TRBJ2-5; either TRBD1 or TRBD2 may fit D (6 bases each). Germline values: CDR1 SNHLY, CDR2 FYNNEI. With 0 bases removed from V and 4 bases from J, the gap between germline ends came to 15 bases. The CDR3 has 16 amino acids. Written as DNA, the CDR3 is TGTGCCAGCAGTGAAGCGCTGAGAGGGGGGCGAGAGACCCAGTACTTC. Encoded protein: CASSEALRGGRETQYF.

The V call is TRBV18, the J call TRBJ2-5; no firm D call. Germline V CDR1 and CDR2: KGHSH, LQKENI. The CDR3 sequence is 14 residues long. The V end lost 2 bases, the J end lost 7 bases, and 14 bases lay between the germline ends. This chain's CDR3 is CASSPSRDLGTQYF. CDR3 coding DNA: TGTGCCAGCTCACCATCGAGAGATTTGGGGACCCAGTACTTC.

The V call is TRBV7-2, the J call TRBJ2-5, with 11 bases identical to TRBD2. This CDR3 spans 18 amino acids. The V and J ends lost 2 bases and 0 bases, in that order; junction bases with no gene match: 8. Germline loops: CDR1 SGHTA, CDR2 FQGNSA. The CDR3 is CASSLRASGGPYQETQYF. As DNA, the CDR3 is TGTGCCAGCAGCTTAAGGGCTAGCGGGGGGCCGTACCAAGAGACCCAGTACTTC.

This clonotype was picked up a small number of times. J is TRBJ2-3 and V is TRBV2; TRBD2 is a possible D gene (5 bases). This CDR3 comprises 14 residues. CDR1 and CDR2 from the germline V gene are SNHLY and FYNNEI. The V end lost 5 bases, the J end lost 2 bases, and 11 bases lay between the germline ends. Here the CDR3 reads CASSRQRSTDTQYF. The CDR3 region has the DNA TGTGCCAGCAGTCGTCAGCGGTCCACAGATACGCAGTATTTT. Together with reference TRBV2 and TRBJ2-3, the CDR3 gives the full variable domain: EPEVTQTPSHQVTQMGQEVILRCVPISNHLYFYWYRQILGQKVEFLVSFYNNEISEKSEIFDDQFSVERPDGSNFTLKIRSTKLEDSAMYFCASSRQRSTDTQYFGPGTRLTVL.

Turning to this clonotype: This could be a read error, since a much larger clone is one nucleotide away. The chain is built from TRBV6-1 and TRBJ1-2, with TRBD1 matching over 7 bases. The CDR3 extends over 13 amino acids. The J segment lost 2 bases and the V segment lost 6 bases, leaving 3 bases of the junction unmatched. Germline loops: CDR1 MNHNS, CDR2 SASEGT. CDR3 DNA: TGTGCCAGCAGAGGGGACAGCAACTATGGCTACACCTTC. This encodes CASRGDSNYGYTF.

This rearrangement joins TRBV20-1 to TRBJ2-3, with D perhaps TRBD2 (5 bases). Trimming stripped 0 bases from V and 1 base from J, with 11 bases between. The CDR3 consists of 15 residues. Germline CDR1 and CDR2: DFQATT and SNEGSKA (reference sequence). CDR3 sequence: CSAREGSPGTDTQYF. The CDR3 nucleotides read TGCAGTGCTAGAGAGGGGAGTCCAGGCACAGATACGCAGTATTTT.

V gene TRBV7-2 combines with J gene TRBJ1-2, with 8 bases aligning to TRBD1. Looked up from germline, CDR1 is SGHTA and CDR2 is FQGNSA. CDR3 size: 15 residues. V was clipped by 4 bases and J by 3 bases; unmatched bases: 7. CDR3 residues: CASSWPGRGHYGYTF. CDR3 in DNA: TGTGCCAGCAGCTGGCCGGGCAGGGGGCACTATGGCTACACCTTC.

This clonotype was seen a single time. The chain is built from TRBV20-1 and TRBJ1-4; 7 bases fit TRBD1. Germline V lookup: CDR1 DFQATT, CDR2 SNEGSKA (reference sequence). CDR3 size: 14 residues. Trimming removed 1 base from V and 8 bases from J; junction bases left unmatched: 7. Here the CDR3 reads CSARGGGAGEKLFF. The CDR3 region has the DNA TGCAGTGCTAGAGGAGGGGGCGCGGGCGAAAAACTGTTTTTT.

The chain couples TRBV7-2 to TRBJ1-4, with TRBD1 matching over 7 bases. Germline V gene lookup returns CDR1 SGHTA and CDR2 FQGNSA. With V trimmed by 3 bases and J by 5 bases, 3 bases remained unmatched. This CDR3 has 14 residues. CDR3 sequence reads: CASSLGRGNEKLFF. The DNA of the CDR3 is TGTGCCAGCAGCTTGGGCAGGGGGAATGAAAAACTGTTTTTT.